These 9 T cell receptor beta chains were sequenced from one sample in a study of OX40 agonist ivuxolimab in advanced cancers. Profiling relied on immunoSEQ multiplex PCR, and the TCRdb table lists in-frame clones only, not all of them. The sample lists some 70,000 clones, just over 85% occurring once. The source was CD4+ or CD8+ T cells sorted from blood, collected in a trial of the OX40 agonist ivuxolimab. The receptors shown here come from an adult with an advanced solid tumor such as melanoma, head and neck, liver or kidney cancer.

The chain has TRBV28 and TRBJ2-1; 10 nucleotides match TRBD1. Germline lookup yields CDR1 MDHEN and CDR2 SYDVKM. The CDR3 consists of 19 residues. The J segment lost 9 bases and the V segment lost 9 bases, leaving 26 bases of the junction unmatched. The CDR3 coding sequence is TGTGCCAGTATTTCGTGGACAGGGGGATCCGGTTCTTTCAGTGGTGAGCAGTTCTTC. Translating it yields CASISWTGGSGSFSGEQFF.

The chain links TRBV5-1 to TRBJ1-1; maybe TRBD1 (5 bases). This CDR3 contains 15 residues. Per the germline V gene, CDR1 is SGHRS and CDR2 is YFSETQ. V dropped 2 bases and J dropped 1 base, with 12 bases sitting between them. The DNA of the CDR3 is TGCGCCAGCAGCTTTCACGAGGGACGGAACACTGAAGCTTTCTTT. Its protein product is CASSFHEGRNTEAFF.

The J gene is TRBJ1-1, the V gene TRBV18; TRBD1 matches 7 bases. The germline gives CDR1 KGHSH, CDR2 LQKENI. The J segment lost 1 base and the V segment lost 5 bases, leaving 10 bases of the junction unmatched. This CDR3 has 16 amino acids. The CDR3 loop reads CASSYNRDSQNTEAFF. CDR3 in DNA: TGTGCCAGCTCATATAACCGGGACAGCCAGAACACTGAAGCTTTCTTT.

Here the CDR3 reads CASSVGLFSGSPLHF. DNA of the CDR3: TGTGCCAGCAGCGTAGGTCTTTTTTCGGGATCACCCCTCCACTTT. The V and J genes are TRBV9 and TRBJ1-6; no reliable D call. Germline-derived CDR1 and CDR2 are SGDLS and YYNGEE. V was trimmed by 0 bases and J by 10 bases, leaving 14 bases between them. This CDR3 region has 15 residues.

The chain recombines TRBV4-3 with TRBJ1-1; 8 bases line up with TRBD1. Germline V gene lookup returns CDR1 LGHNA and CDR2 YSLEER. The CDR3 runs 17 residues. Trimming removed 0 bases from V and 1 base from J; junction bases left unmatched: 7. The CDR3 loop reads CASSQDPGGIGNTEAFF. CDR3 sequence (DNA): TGCGCCAGCAGCCAAGATCCAGGGGGCATCGGGAACACTGAAGCTTTCTTT.

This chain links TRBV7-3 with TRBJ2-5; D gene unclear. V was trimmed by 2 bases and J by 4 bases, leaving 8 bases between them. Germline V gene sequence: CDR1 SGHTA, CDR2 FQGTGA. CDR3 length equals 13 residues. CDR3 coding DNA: TGTGCCAGCAGCTTACAACGTGGAGAGACCCAGTACTTC. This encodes CASSLQRGETQYF.

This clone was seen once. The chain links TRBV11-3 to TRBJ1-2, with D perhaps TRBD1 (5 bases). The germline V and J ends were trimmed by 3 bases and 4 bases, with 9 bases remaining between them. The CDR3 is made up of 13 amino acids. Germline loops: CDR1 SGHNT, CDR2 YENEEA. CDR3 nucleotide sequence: TGTGCCAGCAGCTTCGGGACCAGCTATGGCTACACCTTC. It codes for CASSFGTSYGYTF.

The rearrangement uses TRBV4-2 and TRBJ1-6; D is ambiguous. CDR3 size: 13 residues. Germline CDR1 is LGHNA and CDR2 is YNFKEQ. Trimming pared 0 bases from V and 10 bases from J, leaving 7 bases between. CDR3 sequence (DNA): TGTGCCAGCAGCCAAGATATCTCCTCACCCCTCCACTTT. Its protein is CASSQDISSPLHF.

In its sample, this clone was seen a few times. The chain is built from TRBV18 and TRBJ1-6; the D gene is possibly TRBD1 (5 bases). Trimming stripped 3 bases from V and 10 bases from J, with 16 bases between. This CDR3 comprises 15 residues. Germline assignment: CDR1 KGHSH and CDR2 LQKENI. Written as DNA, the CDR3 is TGTGCCAGCTCACCCTTGGGAGGGGAGGGATCACCCCTCCACTTT. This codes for CASSPLGGEGSPLHF.